This T cell receptor (beta chain) was recovered during a study of blood T cell repertoires in COVID-19. Study-level background: Samples representing acute and convalescent COVID-19 were sourced from the United States, Italy and Spain. PBMCs, B-cell-depleted T cells, or T cells provided the cDNA or gDNA that made up the material.

The V and J ends lost 4 bases and 5 bases respectively, with 11 bases between them. The CDR3 sequence is 13 residues long. Germline lookup yields CDR1 MGHRA and CDR2 YSYEKL. This table comes from immunoSEQ multiplex PCR, and its TCRdb copy is limited to in-frame clones, with some not included. The repertoire consists of a few hundred thousand clones, with around 87% occurring once and the leading ten covering 5.5% to 9%. The sequence derives from a woman in her 70s with active or convalescent COVID-19. V and J are TRBV4-1 and TRBJ1-2; tentative D call: TRBD1 (6 bases). The sample consisted of peripheral blood. CDR3 region: CASSPQGFYGYTF. Here the CDR3 DNA reads TGCGCCAGCAGCCCCCAGGGGTTTTATGGCTACACCTTC.